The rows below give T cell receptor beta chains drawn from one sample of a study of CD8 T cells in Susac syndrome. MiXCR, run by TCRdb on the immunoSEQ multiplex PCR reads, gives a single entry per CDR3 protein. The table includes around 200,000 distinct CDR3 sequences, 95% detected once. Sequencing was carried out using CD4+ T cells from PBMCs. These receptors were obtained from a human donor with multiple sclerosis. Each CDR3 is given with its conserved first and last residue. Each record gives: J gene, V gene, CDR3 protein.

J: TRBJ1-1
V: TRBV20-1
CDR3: CSASEDWGNTEAFF

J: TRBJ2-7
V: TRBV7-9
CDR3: CASRSGTSGYEQYF

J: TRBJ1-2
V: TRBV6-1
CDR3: CASWTGSYGYTF

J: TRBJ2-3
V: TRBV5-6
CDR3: CASSDRGGGDTQYF

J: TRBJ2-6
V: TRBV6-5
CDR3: CASSWGSGGKGANVLTF

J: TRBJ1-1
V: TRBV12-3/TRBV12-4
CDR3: CASSLEGAPGTEAFF

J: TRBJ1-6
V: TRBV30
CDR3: CACGTGTWGSPLHF

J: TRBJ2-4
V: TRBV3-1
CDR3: CASSHAKNIQYF

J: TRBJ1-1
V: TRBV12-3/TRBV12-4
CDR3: CASSLQGFNTEAFF

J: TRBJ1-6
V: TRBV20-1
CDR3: CSARPENNSPLHF

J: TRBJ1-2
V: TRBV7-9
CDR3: CASSPIGGYGYTF

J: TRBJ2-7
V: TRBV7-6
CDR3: CASSFVGTGDYEQYF

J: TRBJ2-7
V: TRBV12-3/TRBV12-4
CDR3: CASSFASGPSYEQYF

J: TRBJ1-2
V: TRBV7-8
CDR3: CASSLGGTSANYGYTF

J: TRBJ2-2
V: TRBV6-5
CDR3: CASSYDGGTHPTGELFF

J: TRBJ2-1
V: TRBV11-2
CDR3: CASSSIGGNEQFF

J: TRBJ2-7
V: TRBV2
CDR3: CASARDGEQYF

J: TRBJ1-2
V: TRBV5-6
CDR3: CASSLEVTNYGYTF

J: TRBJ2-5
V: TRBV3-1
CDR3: CASSQGLAGWETQYF

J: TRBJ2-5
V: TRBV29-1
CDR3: CSVRLAGGETQYF

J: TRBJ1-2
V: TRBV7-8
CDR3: CASSLLGLDGIYGYTF

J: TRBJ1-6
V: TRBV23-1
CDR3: CASSQPTGWNSPLHF

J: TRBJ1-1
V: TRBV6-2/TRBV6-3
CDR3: CASSYSLVTEAFF

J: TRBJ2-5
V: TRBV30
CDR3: CAWTGSRLWAQYF

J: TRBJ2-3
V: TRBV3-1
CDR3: CASSQGTSGPYDTQYF

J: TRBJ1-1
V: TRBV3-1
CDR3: CASSPSDTEAFF

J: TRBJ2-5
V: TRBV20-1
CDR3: CSARTSGGQETQYF

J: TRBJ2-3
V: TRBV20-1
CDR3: CSASFTSGATDTQYF

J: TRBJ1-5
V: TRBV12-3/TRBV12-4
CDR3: CASSFARGIDNQPQHF